These 10 T cell receptor beta chains came from one sample sequenced in a study of shared clonotypes between healthy human individuals. CD45RO-negative cells were positively selected for CCR7, leaving out terminally differentiated effector memory CD45RA+ cells. Data came from immunoSEQ multiplex PCR; TCRdb stores just in-frame clones and leaves some out. The sample contains about 870,000 clones, 80% to 95% of which appear only once. Sequenced input: naive CD8+ T cells sorted from blood. These receptors originate from a man aged 25-45 years in good health.

This sequence joins TRBV5-1 and TRBJ2-7; TRBD1 matches at 7 bases. The ends lost 5 bases at V and 5 bases at J; junction bases unmatched: 13. Germline CDR1 reads SGHRS; CDR2 reads YFSETQ. The CDR3 is 15 residues long. The CDR3 coding sequence is TGCGCCAGCAGTCTAAGACCGGGACAGATCAACGAGCAGTACTTC. Translated: CASSLRPGQINEQYF.

This chain links TRBV5-4 with TRBJ2-3; maybe TRBD2 (5 bases). Trimming took 2 bases from V and 4 from J, leaving 20 bases between them. Germline assignment: CDR1 SGHNT and CDR2 YYREEE (reference sequence). This CDR3 has 17 residues. The CDR3 protein is CASSLPYEGHVADTQYF. CDR3 in DNA: TGTGCCAGCAGCTTACCGTATGAGGGCCATGTGGCAGATACGCAGTATTTT.

The rearrangement joins TRBV5-7 to TRBJ2-3; 9 bases map to TRBD2. TRBV5-7 is labeled an ORF, and its function is uncertain. The CDR3 runs to 15 residues. V was pared by 4 bases and J by 2 bases, with 5 bases of the junction left unmatched. CDR3 residues: CASSGGLAITDTQYF. DNA for the CDR3: TGTGCCAGCAGCGGGGGACTAGCTATCACAGATACGCAGTATTTT.

The CDR3 bases are TGTGCCAGCACAACAGGGGCGAGGGGCACTGAAGCTTTCTTT. It specifies CASTTGARGTEAFF. This rearrangement joins TRBV27 to TRBJ1-1; 7 bases align to TRBD1. There are 14 residues in the CDR3. CDR1 is MNHEY, CDR2 SMNVEV, per germline (reference sequence). Germline trimming cut 7 bases from V and 4 bases from J; bases unmatched to any gene: 9.

The chain's CDR3 is CASSTSRRTVNTEAFF. The CDR3 coding sequence is TGTGCCAGCAGCACCTCGCGTAGGACAGTGAACACTGAAGCTTTCTTT. This chain links TRBV11-2 with TRBJ1-1, with a possible D match to TRBD1 (6 bases). Germline-derived CDR1 and CDR2 are SGHAT and FQNNGV. The CDR3 spans 16 residues. V gave up 5 bases and J gave up 0 bases, with 16 bases separating them. Full variable domain (rest looked up from reference TRBV11-2 and TRBJ1-1): EAGVAQSPRYKIIEKRQSVAFWCNPISGHATLYWYQQILGQGPKLLIQFQNNGVVDDSQLPKDRFSAERLKGVDSTLKIQPAKLEDSAVYLCASSTSRRTVNTEAFFGQGTRLTVV.

The V gene is TRBV5-6, the J gene TRBJ2-5, with 9 nucleotides matching TRBD2. The germline V gene encodes CDR1 SGHDT and CDR2 YYEEEE. The CDR3 is 14 amino acids. With 5 bases clipped from V and 4 bases from J, the junction kept 6 bases outside the gene matches. CDR3 in amino acids: CASSFSGRVETQYF. The DNA of the CDR3 is TGTGCCAGCAGTTTTAGCGGGAGAGTAGAGACCCAGTACTTC. Full variable domain (remainder filled in from reference TRBV5-6 and TRBJ2-5): DAGVTQSPTHLIKTRGQQVTLRCSPKSGHDTVSWYQQALGQGPQFIFQYYEEEERQRGNFPDRFSGHQFPNYSSELNVNALLLGDSALYLCASSFSGRVETQYFGPGTRLLVL.

The chain has TRBV15 and TRBJ1-1, with D maybe TRBD1 (6 bases). Trimming pared 6 bases from V and 7 bases from J, leaving 15 bases between. The length of the CDR3 is 13 residues. CDR1 is LNHNV, CDR2 YYDKDF, per germline (reference sequence). DNA for the CDR3: TGTGCCACCAGTTTTAGGCAGGGGAGTGAAGCTTTCTTT. It specifies CATSFRQGSEAFF.

The V and J genes are TRBV19 and TRBJ2-3, with D hard to call. V was shortened by 6 bases and J by 2 bases, with 12 bases between the two germline ends. Germline CDR1 is LNHDA and CDR2 is SQIVND (reference sequence). CDR3 size: 14 residues. The CDR3 protein is CASSPRVFTDTQYF. The DNA of the CDR3 is TGTGCCAGTAGCCCAAGGGTCTTCACAGATACGCAGTATTTT.

This rearrangement joins TRBV27 to TRBJ2-3; 7 bases are a match to TRBD2. V lost 8 bases to trimming and J lost 3 bases; unmatched junction nucleotides: 11. The CDR3 totals 15 residues. Per germline, CDR1 MNHEY and CDR2 SMNVEV (reference sequence). CDR3 residues: CASSPRGRATDTQYF. The CDR3 region has the DNA TGTGCCAGCTCCCCCCGGGGGAGGGCAACAGATACGCAGTATTTT.

Comments on this clone: One end of the junction varies from germline; a read error may be responsible. The chain employs TRBV9 and TRBJ2-7, with D tentatively TRBD2 (7 bases). This CDR3 has 13 residues. Per germline, CDR1 SGDLS and CDR2 YYNGEE. The CDR3 nucleotides are TGTGTCAGCAGCCCGGGGGGCGGCTACGAGCAGTACTTC. Its protein product is CVSSPGGGYEQYF.